This T cell receptor beta chain was sequenced for a study of radiation and T cells in renal cell carcinoma. This clone turned up a few times. Trimming took 4 bases from V and 0 from J, leaving 6 bases between them. Germline V gene lookup returns CDR1 SGHNT and CDR2 YYREEE (reference sequence). The CDR3 spans 13 residues. Indicated time point: blood 4 weeks post-SBRT, at nephrectomy. The sample's treatment: 15 Gy SBRT to primary tumor, nephrectomy 4 weeks later. Assay used: immunoSEQ multiplex PCR; TCRdb lists only in-frame clones, some missing. The sample includes some 46,000 clones, over 80% of them seen just once.

This chain connects TRBV5-4 to TRBJ2-3; perhaps TRBD2 as D (5 bases). The sequencing used blood, collected from a patient whose treatment included radiotherapy and nephrectomy. The sequence derives from a woman between 65 and 79 years old with renal cell carcinoma. Here the CDR3 DNA reads TGTGCCAGCAGCAGGGAGAGCACAGATACGCAGTATTTT. The encoded protein is CASSRESTDTQYF.